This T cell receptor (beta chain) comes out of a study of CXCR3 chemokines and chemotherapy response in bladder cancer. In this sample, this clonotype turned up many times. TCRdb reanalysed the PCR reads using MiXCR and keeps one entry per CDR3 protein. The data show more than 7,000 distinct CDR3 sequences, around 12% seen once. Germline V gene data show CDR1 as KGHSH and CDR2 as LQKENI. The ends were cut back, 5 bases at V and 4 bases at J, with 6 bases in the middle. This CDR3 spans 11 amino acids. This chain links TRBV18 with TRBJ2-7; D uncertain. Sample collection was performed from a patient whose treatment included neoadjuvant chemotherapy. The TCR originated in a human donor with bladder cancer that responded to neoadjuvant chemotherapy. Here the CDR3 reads CASSSNYEQYF. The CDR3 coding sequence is TGTGCCAGCTCATCCAATTACGAGCAGTACTTC.